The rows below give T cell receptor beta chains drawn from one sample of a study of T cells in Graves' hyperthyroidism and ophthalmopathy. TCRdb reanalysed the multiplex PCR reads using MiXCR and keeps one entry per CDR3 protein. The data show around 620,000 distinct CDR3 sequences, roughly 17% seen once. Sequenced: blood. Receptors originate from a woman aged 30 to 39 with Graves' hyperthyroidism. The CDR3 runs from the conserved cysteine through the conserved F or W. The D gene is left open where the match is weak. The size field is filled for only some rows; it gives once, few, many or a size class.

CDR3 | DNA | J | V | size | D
CACLLDLGTIYF | TGTGCCTGCCTGCTCGACCTGGGTACCATATATTTT | TRBJ1-3 | TRBV30 | NA | NA
CASKRQGREKLFF | TGCGCCAGCAAAAGACAGGGGCGCGAAAAACTGTTTTTT | TRBJ1-4 | TRBV4-1 | NA | TRBD1
CASSITSGTNTEAFF | TGTGCCAGTAGTATTACCTCTGGGACCAACACTGAAGCTTTCTTT | TRBJ1-1 | TRBV19 | NA | NA
CATSGGGSGRGTGELFF | TGTGCCACCAGTGGAGGGGGTAGCGGGAGAGGCACCGGGGAGCTGTTTTTT | TRBJ2-2 | TRBV24-1 | many | TRBD2
CASSGQLLGYTF | TGTGCCAGCAGTGGGCAGCTATTAGGCTACACCTTC | TRBJ1-2 | TRBV6-1 | NA | NA
CASLGRGLFGGELFF | TGTGCCAGCTTAGGGCGGGGTTTGTTCGGCGGGGAGCTGTTTTTT | TRBJ2-2 | TRBV12-3/TRBV12-4 | many | NA
CASDGSGRLVGEQFF | TGTGCCAGCGATGGTAGCGGGAGGTTAGTAGGTGAGCAGTTCTTC | TRBJ2-1 | TRBV12-3/TRBV12-4 | many | TRBD2
CSCRLNTEAFF | TGCAGTTGTAGGCTGAACACTGAAGCTTTCTTT | TRBJ1-1 | TRBV20-1 | many | NA
CASSEWGGANTEAFF | TGTGCCAGCAGTGAATGGGGCGGGGCAAACACTGAAGCTTTCTTT | TRBJ1-1 | TRBV6-1 | NA | NA
CANAPYRYTDTQYF | TGTGCCAACGCCCCGTATCGGTACACAGATACGCAGTATTTT | TRBJ2-3 | TRBV6-1 | NA | NA
CASSRTFGNEQFF | TGTGCCAGTAGCCGGACTTTCGGCAATGAGCAGTTCTTC | TRBJ2-1 | TRBV19 | few | NA
CAISESGAVYGYTF | TGTGCCATCAGTGAGTCGGGAGCCGTCTATGGCTACACCTTC | TRBJ1-2 | TRBV10-3 | many | NA
CATSRDLVRDITYEQYF | TGTGCCACCAGCAGAGATTTAGTACGGGACATCACCTACGAGCAGTACTTC | TRBJ2-7 | TRBV15 | many | NA
CSAEGQGATQYF | TGCAGTGCTGAGGGACAGGGCGCGACCCAGTACTTC | TRBJ2-5 | TRBV20-1 | many | TRBD1
CASSHDRGLNTEAFF | TGTGCCAGCAGTCATGACAGGGGCTTAAACACTGAAGCTTTCTTT | TRBJ1-1 | TRBV13 | many | TRBD1
CASSPTTTGFEQCF | TGTGCCAGCAGCCCCACTACTACCGGGTTCGAGCAGTGCTTC | TRBJ2-7 | TRBV9 | NA | NA
CASSLKGGRFSEQYF | TGTGCCAGCAGTTTGAAAGGCGGGAGGTTCAGCGAGCAGTACTTC | TRBJ2-7 | TRBV28 | many | TRBD2
CASLPRTGGGNEQFF | TGTGCCTCCCTACCGCGGACAGGGGGGGGGAATGAGCAGTTCTTC | TRBJ2-1 | TRBV28 | many | TRBD1
CASSLVGLSPTGLQFF | TGTGCCAGCAGCTTAGTGGGACTTTCACCGACGGGGTTGCAGTTCTTC | TRBJ2-1 | TRBV7-8 | many | NA
CSARTGFSNQPQHF | TGCAGTGCAAGGACAGGGTTCAGCAATCAGCCCCAGCATTTT | TRBJ1-5 | TRBV20-1 | few | TRBD1
CSARPSQDTQYF | TGCAGTGCTAGACCATCCCAAGATACGCAGTATTTT | TRBJ2-3 | TRBV20-1 | few | NA
CASSQMTSSYEQFF | TGCGCCAGCAGCCAAATGACTAGCAGCTACGAGCAGTTCTTC | TRBJ2-1 | TRBV4-3 | NA | TRBD2
CASRDRLNQPQHF | TGTGCCAGCAGAGACAGACTTAATCAGCCCCAGCATTTT | TRBJ1-5 | TRBV6-2/TRBV6-3 | many | NA
CASTLGGGKTFF | TGTGCCAGCACCCTTGGGGGCGGGAAAACTTTCTTT | TRBJ1-1 | TRBV28 | NA | NA
CASSRGKNQPQHF | TGTGCCAGCAGCCGCGGCAAGAATCAGCCCCAGCATTTT | TRBJ1-5 | TRBV9 | NA | NA
CASKLGPSNTEAFF | TGTGCCAGCAAGCTTGGGCCTTCCAACACTGAAGCTTTCTTT | TRBJ1-1 | TRBV6-1 | few | NA
CASSQDRRLGYYDEQFF | TGTGCCAGCAGCCAAGATCGTCGGCTTGGATACTACGATGAGCAGTTCTTC | TRBJ2-1 | TRBV3-1 | many | NA